These 20 T cell receptor beta chains were all obtained from the same sample, sequenced in a study of technical replicates of blood from a handful of donors. TCRdb's copy holds only in-frame clones and misses some; the assay was immunoSEQ multiplex PCR. The table records around 89,000 clones, 85% to 95% of them present only once. The sequencing input was T cells isolated from PBMCs. These receptors were taken from a human donor in good health.

The chain is built from TRBV7-2 and TRBJ1-5; D may be TRBD1 (6 bases). The CDR3 runs to 14 residues. CDR1 SGHTA and CDR2 FQGNSA come from the germline V gene. Deletions cut 3 bases from V and 2 bases from J, with 8 bases between. CDR3 sequence: CASSFRGGNQPQHF. CDR3 DNA sequence: TGTGCCAGCAGCTTCAGGGGAGGCAATCAGCCCCAGCATTTT.

V is TRBV2 and J is TRBJ1-2; TRBD1 might be the D (5 bases). This CDR3 is built from 13 residues. V was clipped by 4 bases and J by 4 bases, with 10 bases between them. Germline V gene sequence: CDR1 SNHLY, CDR2 FYNNEI. The CDR3 bases are TGTGCCAGCAGTGGTCAGGGAGGCTATGGCTACACCTTC. This codes for CASSGQGGYGYTF.

This chain connects TRBV5-1 to TRBJ2-7; D ambiguous. Germline V CDR1 and CDR2: SGHRS, YFSETQ. V lost 6 bases to trimming and J lost 5 bases, with 18 bases between them. The CDR3 length is 14 residues. CDR3 sequence reads: CASNTEPHSNEQYF. In DNA, the CDR3 is TGCGCCAGCAATACCGAACCACACAGCAACGAGCAGTACTTC.

This rearrangement joins TRBV14 to TRBJ2-7; 10 bases map to TRBD2. The CDR3 has 17 residues. After removal of 1 base from V and 6 bases from J, the junction contained 12 bases not matched to a gene. Germline V lookup: CDR1 SGHDN, CDR2 FVKESK. The CDR3 DNA is TGTGCCAGCAGCCAAGTCAGGTCGGTAGCGGGAGGACGCGAGCAGTACTTC. Protein product: CASSQVRSVAGGREQYF.

CDR3 nucleotide sequence: TGTGCCAGCTCACCGAAGGGACACAATCGAAACATTCAGTACTTC. Encoded protein: CASSPKGHNRNIQYF. The chain couples TRBV18 to TRBJ2-4; D is perhaps TRBD1 (6 bases). The CDR3 runs 15 residues. Germline CDR1 KGHSH, CDR2 LQKENI. V gave up 3 bases and J gave up 6 bases, with 15 bases separating them.

The V call is TRBV4-1, the J call TRBJ2-1; 11 nucleotides line up with TRBD2. Unmatched junction bases numbered 10, after V lost 8 bases and J lost 4 bases. This CDR3 region has 16 residues. The germline CDR1 and CDR2 sequences are MGHRA and YSYEKL. The CDR3: CASATLGLAGYNEQFF. In DNA form, the CDR3 reads TGCGCCAGCGCCACCCTAGGACTAGCGGGTTACAATGAGCAGTTCTTC.

The gene calls are TRBV5-1 and TRBJ1-1; unclear D gene. The CDR3 covers 15 residues. Trimming took off 4 bases at V and 1 base at J, with 14 bases between the two ends. Germline values: CDR1 SGHRS, CDR2 YFSETQ. This CDR3 reads CASSHETTGNTEAFF. The DNA for the CDR3 is TGCGCCAGCAGCCATGAAACAACGGGGAACACTGAAGCTTTCTTT.

This chain uses TRBV28 with TRBJ2-1; 8 positions match TRBD2. This CDR3 comprises 15 residues. Trimming at V came to 3 bases and at J to 2 bases, leaving 3 bases not matched to a gene. CDR1 is MDHEN and CDR2 is SYDVKM in the germline V gene. This CDR3 is CASSLTSDTYNEQFF. In DNA form, the CDR3 reads TGTGCCAGCAGTTTGACTAGCGACACCTACAATGAGCAGTTCTTC. The whole variable domain, filled in from reference TRBV28 and TRBJ2-1, reads DVKVTQSSRYLVKRTGEKVFLECVQDMDHENMFWYRQDPGLGLRLIYFSYDVKMKEKGDIPEGYSVSREKKERFSLILESASTNQTSMYLCASSLTSDTYNEQFFGPGTRLTVL.

The chain employs TRBV5-1 and TRBJ2-7; 9 bases fit TRBD1. J was trimmed by 2 bases and V by 3 bases; bases with no gene match: 9. The CDR3 runs to 16 residues. Germline V gives CDR1 SGHRS, CDR2 YFSETQ. In DNA, the CDR3 is TGCGCCAGCAGCTCCACAACAGGGGGCCGGCCCTACGAGCAGTACTTC. It encodes CASSSTTGGRPYEQYF.

For this clone: An end of the junction differs from the germline gene, which may be a read error. The chain recombines TRBV5-1 with TRBJ2-1, with 8 bases identical to TRBD2. In germline, CDR1 is SGHRS, CDR2 YFSETQ. This CDR3 comprises 15 residues. CDR3 nucleotide sequence: TGCGCCAGCACCTTGGCGCCTAGCGGGTACAATGAGCAGTTCTTC. The encoded protein is CASTLAPSGYNEQFF.

This chain connects TRBV7-9 to TRBJ2-5; perhaps TRBD1 as D (7 bases). V was pared by 5 bases and J by 3 bases, with 16 bases between. The CDR3 has 15 residues. Per germline, CDR1 SEHNR and CDR2 FQNEAQ (reference sequence). In nucleotides, the CDR3 is TGTGCCAGCAGCCAAAGACAGGGAGGTGAAGAGACCCAGTACTTC. This translates into CASSQRQGGEETQYF.

The chain is built from TRBV6-4 and TRBJ2-1; 7 bases fit TRBD2. V lost 2 bases to trimming and J lost 4 bases; unmatched junction nucleotides: 17. Germline CDR1 reads MRHNA; CDR2 reads SNTAGT. This CDR3 is 19 amino acids long. CDR3 residues: CASSDTFFRGSGEYNEQFF. CDR3 sequence (DNA): TGTGCCAGCAGTGACACTTTCTTCCGGGGGAGCGGGGAATACAATGAGCAGTTCTTC.

V is TRBV9 and J is TRBJ2-3; no reliable D call. Trimming cost V 6 bases and J 2 bases, with 16 bases left between them. Germline V gives CDR1 SGDLS, CDR2 YYNGEE. The CDR3 length is 15 residues. CDR3 sequence: CASTISSVPTDTQYF. As DNA, the CDR3 is TGTGCCAGCACCATAAGTTCGGTCCCCACAGATACGCAGTATTTT.

V usage is TRBV11-3 and J usage is TRBJ2-2; D remains ambiguous. This CDR3 has 14 amino acids. Germline assignment: CDR1 SGHNT and CDR2 YENEEA. Deletions cut 4 bases from V and 6 bases from J, with 12 bases between. The CDR3 loop reads CASSSPSSAGELFF. CDR3 DNA sequence: TGTGCCAGCAGCTCCCCCTCGAGCGCCGGGGAGCTGTTTTTT.

This chain connects TRBV4-1 to TRBJ1-4; D remains ambiguous. CDR1 and CDR2 from the germline V gene are MGHRA and YSYEKL. V was trimmed by 2 bases and J by 0 bases, leaving 10 bases between them. This CDR3 contains 16 residues. The CDR3 bases are TGCGCCAGCAGCCAAACGGACTTTACAACTAATGAAAAACTGTTTTTT. Protein: CASSQTDFTTNEKLFF.

The V call is TRBV28, the J call TRBJ2-1, with D possibly TRBD2 on 6 matching bases. Trimming shortened V by 3 bases and J by 1 base, and 16 bases separated the two germline ends. The germline V gene has CDR1 MDHEN and CDR2 SYDVKM. The CDR3 covers 17 residues. The CDR3 nucleotides are TGTGCCAGCAGTTTGGCGAATGGCGGGATATCCTACAATGAGCAGTTCTTC. It is translated as CASSLANGGISYNEQFF.

The J gene is TRBJ2-5, the V gene TRBV4-2; maybe TRBD2 (6 bases). V was clipped by 0 bases and J by 9 bases, with 17 bases between them. The CDR3 contains 15 residues. Germline-derived CDR1 and CDR2 are LGHNA and YNFKEQ. The CDR3 DNA reads TGTGCCAGCAGCCAAGATAAGACTAGGGGTCTGGCCCAGTACTTC. Translated, it gives CASSQDKTRGLAQYF.

The chain employs TRBV5-4 and TRBJ1-1; D not certain. The germline V and J ends were trimmed by 4 bases and 0 bases, with 7 bases remaining between them. The CDR3 runs 13 residues. Germline V lookup: CDR1 SGHNT, CDR2 YYREEE (reference sequence). This CDR3 is CASSPKMNTEAFF. CDR3 nucleotide sequence: TGTGCCAGCAGCCCCAAAATGAACACTGAAGCTTTCTTT.

The rearrangement links TRBV6-1 to TRBJ2-1; 13 positions agree with TRBD2. Germline V CDR1 and CDR2: MNHNS, SASEGT. The V segment lost 2 bases and the J segment 7 bases; nucleotides outside the gene matches: 11. There are 18 residues in the CDR3. CDR3: CASSEFTSGGAFQNEQFF. CDR3 nucleotide sequence: TGTGCCAGCAGTGAATTCACTAGCGGGGGGGCCTTTCAGAATGAGCAGTTCTTC.

The table lists this clone with a count of one. The CDR3 nucleotides are TGTGCCAGCAGCTTAGGGACTAGCGGGATGCTCTACAATGAGCAGTTCTTC. Translated, it gives CASSLGTSGMLYNEQFF. The gene calls are TRBV7-8 and TRBJ2-1; 12 nucleotides agree with TRBD2. The germline V gene encodes CDR1 SGHVS and CDR2 FQNEAQ. This CDR3 is built from 17 residues. V shed 1 base, J shed 3 bases, and the junction held 4 bases outside the gene matches.